This T cell receptor (beta chain) was found in a study of chemoradiotherapy in HPV16-positive cancers. V lost 0 bases to trimming and J lost 5 bases, with 9 bases between them. CDR1 and CDR2 from the germline V gene are MNHEY and SVGAGI. The CDR3 spans 14 residues. The repertoire was sequenced with immunoSEQ multiplex PCR; TCRdb's copy has only in-frame clones and lacks some. The table lists some 14,000 clones, approximately 89% of them singletons. The receptor's source is a human donor with HPV-associated anogenital cancer. The starting material was tumor tissue, obtained from a patient who underwent chemoradiotherapy. V and J are TRBV6-5 and TRBJ2-3, with no clear D. CDR3 nucleotide sequence: TGTGCCAGCAGTTACTCGAAATTTTTAGATACGCAGTATTTT. This encodes CASSYSKFLDTQYF.